These 18 T cell receptor beta chains share one sample of origin, sequenced in a study of T-cell memory formation after mild COVID-19. TCRdb redid the calling of the 5' RACE reads with MiXCR, one entry per CDR3 protein. The table records around 450,000 distinct CDR3 sequences, roughly 26% of them present only once. Source material: PBMCs or a T cell subset sorted from them (not recorded which). These receptors originate from an adult woman who had mild COVID-19 (a few samples of this study predate the infection). Cell type and time point are not known.

V is TRBV5-1 and J is TRBJ2-2; D unclear. The V gene lost 1 base and the J gene lost 6 bases, with 10 bases spanning the gap. The CDR3 is 14 amino acids. The germline V gene encodes CDR1 SGHRS and CDR2 YFSETQ. The CDR3 DNA is TGCGCCAGCAGCTTGCCTTTGGACGCCGGGGAGCTGTTTTTT. Translation: CASSLPLDAGELFF.

The CDR3 DNA reads TGCAGTGCTAGTATCGTCGGGGGCTCCTACAATGAGCAGTTCTTC. It translates to CSASIVGGSYNEQFF. This rearrangement joins TRBV20-1 to TRBJ2-1; possible D gene TRBD2, 6 bases. Germline V gene sequence: CDR1 DFQATT, CDR2 SNEGSKA (reference sequence). V was shortened by 3 bases and J by 0 bases, with 12 bases between the two germline ends. CDR3 length equals 15 residues.

V gene TRBV15 combines with J gene TRBJ2-5; the D gene is possibly TRBD2 (5 bases). Trimming took 2 bases from V and 4 from J, leaving 14 bases between them. The CDR3 extends over 15 amino acids. Germline-derived CDR1 and CDR2 are LNHNV and YYDKDF (reference sequence). CDR3 sequence reads: CATSRPSGYGETQYF. CDR3 DNA: TGTGCCACCAGCAGACCCTCGGGGTACGGAGAGACCCAGTACTTC.

This clonotype was seen a few times. J is TRBJ2-7 and V is TRBV20-1; 7 nucleotides line up with TRBD2. J gave up 1 base and V 6 bases, and 9 bases lay outside the gene matches. The CDR3 spans 14 residues. The germline V gene has CDR1 DFQATT and CDR2 SNEGSKA (reference sequence). The CDR3 region has the DNA TGCAGTGCCGAGTGGGGACTACCTTCCTACGAGCAGTACTTC. This translates into CSAEWGLPSYEQYF.

V and J are TRBV7-2 and TRBJ2-3; 9 nucleotides align to TRBD2. The CDR3 consists of 14 residues. CDR1 SGHTA and CDR2 FQGNSA come from the germline V gene. The ends lost 5 bases at V and 11 bases at J; junction bases unmatched: 11. Written as DNA, the CDR3 is TGTGCCAGCAGCCCTGGACTTGGCGGGAGGGTGCAGTATTTT. Encoded protein: CASSPGLGGRVQYF. Combining the CDR3 with reference TRBV7-2 and TRBJ2-3 gives the whole variable domain GAGVSQSPSNKVTEKGKDVELRCDPISGHTALYWYRQSLGQGLEFLIYFQGNSAPDKSGLPSDRFSAERTGGSVSTLTIQRTQQEDSAVYLCASSPGLGGRVQYFGPGTRLTVL.

This clonotype has just a few counts. This chain links TRBV5-5 with TRBJ2-7; D may be TRBD1 (6 bases). This CDR3 comprises 16 residues. Germline V CDR1 and CDR2: SGHKS, YYEKEE (reference sequence). V was clipped by 5 bases and J by 3 bases, with 21 bases between them. The CDR3 sequence: CASSSQGAPRDYEQYF. In DNA, the CDR3 is TGTGCCAGCAGTTCACAGGGAGCCCCAAGGGACTACGAGCAGTACTTC.

In this sample, this clonotype turned up a few times. J is TRBJ2-1 and V is TRBV20-1; 9 bases agree with TRBD2. The CDR3 consists of 13 residues. Per germline, CDR1 DFQATT and CDR2 SNEGSKA (reference sequence). V was pared by 8 bases and J by 3 bases, with 5 bases of the junction left unmatched. The CDR3 DNA follows: TGCAGTCCCATGACTAGCGGCTACAATGAGCAGTTCTTC. It yields the protein CSPMTSGYNEQFF.

In this sample, this clonotype turned up a few times. The chain couples TRBV4-3 to TRBJ2-1; the D is unclear. V was shortened by 0 bases and J by 0 bases, with 9 bases between the two germline ends. There are 16 residues in the CDR3. Germline V gene sequence: CDR1 LGHNA, CDR2 YSLEER. The CDR3 spells CASSQDRGSSYNEQFF. The CDR3 DNA follows: TGCGCCAGCAGCCAAGACCGCGGAAGCTCCTACAATGAGCAGTTCTTC.

This clonotype was detected only a few times. The chain has TRBV5-1 and TRBJ2-5; TRBD2 aligns across 9 bases. This CDR3 is built from 20 residues. Trimming at V came to 0 bases and at J to 4 bases, leaving 19 bases not matched to a gene. Per germline, CDR1 SGHRS and CDR2 YFSETQ. The CDR3 sequence: CASSLGSGSGGGAAGETQYF. The CDR3 region has the DNA TGCGCCAGCAGCTTGGGATCGGGGAGCGGCGGGGGGGCCGCGGGAGAGACCCAGTACTTC.

This chain joins TRBV2 and TRBJ1-3, with D possibly TRBD1 on 5 matching bases. V shed 3 bases and J shed 1 base, with 7 bases lying between them. CDR3 length equals 14 residues. In germline, CDR1 is SNHLY, CDR2 FYNNEI. The CDR3 is CASSDPGSGNTIYF. CDR3 nucleotide sequence: TGTGCCAGCAGTGATCCAGGGTCTGGAAACACCATATATTTT.

The chain uses TRBV12-3 or TRBV12-4 and TRBJ1-5, with 10 bases fitting TRBD1. The V and J ends lost 6 bases and 0 bases, in that order; junction bases with no gene match: 2. This CDR3 spans 15 amino acids. The CDR3 protein is CASSRTGGSNQPQHF. The CDR3 DNA reads TGTGCCAGCAGCCGGACAGGGGGTAGCAATCAGCCCCAGCATTTT.

This clonotype was detected only a few times. This sequence joins TRBV7-9 and TRBJ1-2, with D perhaps matching TRBD1 (6 bases). Germline V gene sequence: CDR1 SEHNR, CDR2 FQNEAQ (reference sequence). The CDR3 contains 17 residues. V gave up 1 base and J gave up 6 bases, with 21 bases separating them. The CDR3 sequence is CASSLVGMGARENGYTF. DNA for the CDR3: TGTGCCAGCAGCTTAGTCGGGATGGGGGCCCGAGAGAATGGCTACACCTTC.

This clonotype was counted only a few times. The gene calls are TRBV30 and TRBJ1-2, with 8 nucleotides matching TRBD1. This CDR3 spans 12 amino acids. Per the germline V gene, CDR1 is GTSNPN and CDR2 is SVGIG (reference sequence). J lost 8 bases, V lost 4 bases, and 6 bases had no gene match. The CDR3 protein is CAWTGGASGYTF. CDR3 DNA sequence: TGTGCCTGGACAGGGGGCGCGTCAGGCTACACCTTC.

This clonotype was observed a handful of times. The V call is TRBV20-1, the J call TRBJ1-4; D unresolved. The length of the CDR3 is 14 residues. Per the germline V gene, CDR1 is DFQATT and CDR2 is SNEGSKA (reference sequence). With 1 base removed from V and 8 bases from J, the gap between germline ends came to 14 bases. Written as DNA, the CDR3 is TGCAGTGCTAGAGGGAGGGAAATGGGAGAAAAACTGTTTTTT. Translated, it gives CSARGREMGEKLFF.

This clonotype was counted a few times. V gene TRBV27 combines with J gene TRBJ1-6, with unresolved D. Deletions cut 3 bases from V and 7 bases from J, with 10 bases between. CDR1 is MNHEY and CDR2 is SMNVEV in the germline V gene (reference sequence). This CDR3 is built from 14 residues. The CDR3 DNA reads TGTGCCAGCAGTTTGTGGGCAGCAAATTCACCCCTCCACTTT. It specifies CASSLWAANSPLHF.

The gene calls are TRBV20-1 and TRBJ1-1, with D maybe TRBD1 (6 bases). Germline V gene sequence: CDR1 DFQATT, CDR2 SNEGSKA (reference sequence). The ends were cut back, 2 bases at V and 0 bases at J, with 13 bases in the middle. CDR3 length: 15 residues. DNA for the CDR3: TGCAGTGCTAGAATTGGGGGCGGGTTGAACACTGAAGCTTTCTTT. Protein: CSARIGGGLNTEAFF.

This clonotype was seen many times. One junction end does not reproduce the germline sequence, and a read error may be involved. The genes are TRBV5-1 and TRBJ2-7; no clear D. The CDR3 is 13 residues long. Germline CDR1 and CDR2: SGHRS and YFSETQ. The CDR3 loop is CASSLGSSYEQYF. The CDR3 nucleotides read TGTGCCAGCAGCTTGGGCAGCTCCTACGAGCAGTACTTC.

This clonotype was counted between two and nine times. The chain employs TRBV20-1 and TRBJ2-1, with 11 bases identical to TRBD2. From germline, CDR1 is DFQATT and CDR2 SNEGSKA (reference sequence). The CDR3 is made up of 18 amino acids. Trimming took 3 bases from V and 0 from J; bases not matched to a gene: 10. CDR3 sequence: CSARGGTSGGSSYNEQFF. In DNA, the CDR3 is TGCAGTGCTAGGGGCGGTACTAGCGGGGGTAGCTCCTACAATGAGCAGTTCTTC.